A single sample gave rise to the 23 T cell receptor beta chains below, sequenced in a study of PD-1 blockade in classical Hodgkin lymphoma (dated by TCRdb to about 2020). The library was prepared using the immunoSEQ multiplex PCR assay. TCRdb retrieved this table from immuneACCESS and kept in-frame rearrangements only. Not all clones are present; in checked studies, unresolved V genes account for under half, and no reason is known for the remainder. The table for this sample lists approximately 60,000 clones; approximately 90% of them were counted only once. The top ten clones comprise around 12% of the sample. Explained via the paper, the time point label denotes: cycle 1 day 1 (C1D1), immediately before nivolumab initiation. Every trial patient had relapsed following autologous stem cell transplantation, and prior brentuximab vedotin exposure was what differed among cohorts A, B and C. The sequenced sample was peripheral blood mononuclear cells (PBMCs), obtained at baseline. These receptors were taken from a human donor with classical Hodgkin lymphoma.

Details on this clone: The junction does not match germline at one end; this may be a read error. This rearrangement joins TRBV7-9 to TRBJ1-2, with D maybe TRBD1 (6 bases). Germline V gives CDR1 SEHNR, CDR2 FQNEAQ (reference sequence). The CDR3 sequence is 16 residues long. CDR3 DNA sequence: TGCGCCAGCAGCCAAGAGAGGGGGGGCGCAGGCTATGGCTACACCTTC. This encodes CASSQERGGAGYGYTF.

The gene calls are TRBV27 and TRBJ1-2; D unresolved. The CDR3 has 14 residues. Germline V gives CDR1 MNHEY, CDR2 SMNVEV (reference sequence). V was shortened by 5 bases and J by 4 bases, with 14 bases between the two germline ends. The CDR3 bases are TGTGCCAGCAGTCCCCTCCAGCGGGGCTATGGCTACACCTTC. Its protein product is CASSPLQRGYGYTF.

The V and J genes are TRBV29-1 and TRBJ1-5; weak D call: TRBD1 (5 bases). V dropped 6 bases and J dropped 3 bases, with 9 bases sitting between them. The CDR3 spans 12 residues. Germline CDR1 is SQVTM and CDR2 is ANQGSEA. CDR3 region: CSVGHLNQPQHF. The DNA for the CDR3 is TGCAGCGTCGGACATCTCAATCAGCCCCAGCATTTT. Looking up the rest from reference TRBV29-1 and TRBJ1-5 gives the full variable domain: SAVISQKPSRDICQRGTSLTIQCQVDSQVTMMFWYRQQPGQSLTLIATANQGSEATYESGFVIDKFPISRPNLTFSTLTVSNMSPEDSSIYLCSVGHLNQPQHFGDGTRLSIL.

The rearrangement uses TRBV7-2 and TRBJ1-6; 7 bases agree with TRBD1. This CDR3 is built from 15 residues. Germline lookup yields CDR1 SGHTA and CDR2 FQGNSA. Unmatched junction bases numbered 7, after V lost 5 bases and J lost 6 bases. The CDR3 DNA is TGTGCCAGCAGCCGGCGACAGGGTACTAATTCACCCCTCCACTTT. It is translated as CASSRRQGTNSPLHF.

J is TRBJ1-1 and V is TRBV30, with TRBD1 matching over 10 bases. Germline V gives CDR1 GTSNPN, CDR2 SVGIG (reference sequence). V lost 2 bases, J lost 5 bases, and 8 bases stayed unmatched. This CDR3 region has 15 residues. The CDR3 region has the DNA TGTGCCTGGAGTCCGACAGGGGGCGGATGGACTGAAGCTTTCTTT. Amino acid sequence: CAWSPTGGGWTEAFF.

This rearrangement joins TRBV7-2 to TRBJ2-7; 8 bases agree with TRBD1. Per germline, CDR1 SGHTA and CDR2 FQGNSA. The CDR3 runs to 16 residues. Trimming took 1 base from V and 0 from J; bases not matched to a gene: 5. The CDR3 DNA follows: TGTGCCAGCAGCTTAGGTGCAGGGGGCCTCTCCTACGAGCAGTACTTC. It is translated as CASSLGAGGLSYEQYF.

This chain uses TRBV10-1 with TRBJ2-3; TRBD2 matches at 7 bases. The CDR3 totals 17 residues. Germline V gene sequence: CDR1 WNHNN, CDR2 SYGVQD (reference sequence). V lost 2 bases to trimming and J lost 2 bases; unmatched junction nucleotides: 10. In DNA form, the CDR3 reads TGCGCCAGCAGTGAGGCCATCGCGGGGGAGTACACAGATACGCAGTATTTT. As protein: CASSEAIAGEYTDTQYF.

A single count supports this clone. The rearrangement joins TRBV7-6 to TRBJ2-1; 9 nucleotides agree with TRBD2. With V trimmed by 2 bases and J by 3 bases, 5 bases remained unmatched. CDR3 length: 16 amino acids. Germline V CDR1 and CDR2: SGHVS, FNYEAQ. CDR3 in DNA: TGTGCCAGCAGCTTAATTAGTAGCGGGGGCTACAATGAGCAGTTCTTC. Translated, it gives CASSLISSGGYNEQFF.

This rearrangement joins TRBV27 to TRBJ1-5; 7 bases match TRBD1. Germline-derived CDR1 and CDR2 are MNHEY and SMNVEV (reference sequence). V lost 4 bases to trimming and J lost 4 bases; unmatched junction nucleotides: 1. The CDR3 contains 13 residues. In DNA, the CDR3 is TGTGCCAGCAGTTCGACAGGGAATCAGCCCCAGCATTTT. This sequence encodes CASSSTGNQPQHF.

The genes are TRBV18 and TRBJ1-5; the D gene is possibly TRBD1 (5 bases). CDR3 length equals 13 residues. Germline V gene sequence: CDR1 KGHSH, CDR2 LQKENI. V was trimmed by 8 bases and J by 4 bases, leaving 12 bases between them. The CDR3 loop reads CASTGGGNQPQHF. CDR3 bases: TGTGCCAGCACGGGGGGGGGTAATCAGCCCCAGCATTTT.

The chain employs TRBV6-1 and TRBJ1-2, with a weak D call TRBD1 (6 bases). The CDR3 sequence is 15 residues long. Trimming stripped 4 bases from V and 8 bases from J, with 20 bases between. The germline V gene encodes CDR1 MNHNS and CDR2 SASEGT. The CDR3 protein is CASSALLGGAAGYTF. CDR3 DNA: TGTGCCAGCAGTGCCCTCCTTGGGGGGGCGGCGGGCTACACCTTC.

V usage is TRBV7-9 and J usage is TRBJ2-7; D is perhaps TRBD1 (6 bases). CDR3 length equals 15 residues. V lost 1 base and J lost 4, with 14 bases in between. Germline V gene sequence: CDR1 SEHNR, CDR2 FQNEAQ (reference sequence). The CDR3 protein is CASSLVLGAGYEQYF. CDR3 bases: TGTGCCAGCAGCTTAGTTCTGGGGGCGGGTTACGAGCAGTACTTC.

V and J are TRBV10-2 and TRBJ2-7; tentatively, D is TRBD1 (5 bases). Germline CDR1 and CDR2: WSHSY and SAAADI. The CDR3 runs to 15 residues. V lost 8 bases, J lost 2 bases, and 19 bases lay in between. The CDR3 DNA follows: TGCGCCAGCCGACAAGCCCCGGACAATACCTACGAGCAGTACTTC. Translating gives CASRQAPDNTYEQYF.

The V call is TRBV4-2, the J call TRBJ2-1; TRBD2 matches at 10 bases. The CDR3 spans 16 residues. Trimming cost V 0 bases and J 4 bases; bases outside gene matches: 3. CDR1 is LGHNA, CDR2 YNFKEQ, per germline. Here the CDR3 DNA reads TGTGCCAGCAGCCAAGAGAGCGGGGGGGCTTACAATGAGCAGTTCTTC. It translates to CASSQESGGAYNEQFF.

The sample holds one count of this clone. The chain combines TRBV7-6 with TRBJ2-2, with TRBD1 identical over 11 bases. This CDR3 region has 18 residues. V gave up 4 bases and J gave up 5 bases; unmatched junction bases: 12. CDR1 SGHVS and CDR2 FNYEAQ come from the germline V gene. Here the CDR3 reads CASSSGTGGLRETGELFF. As DNA, the CDR3 is TGTGCCAGCAGCTCCGGGACAGGGGGACTAAGAGAAACCGGGGAGCTGTTTTTT.

The chain joins TRBV7-3 to TRBJ1-5; no definite D call. This CDR3 region has 13 residues. The germline V gene encodes CDR1 SGHTA and CDR2 FQGTGA. Trimming took off 2 bases at V and 6 bases at J, with 8 bases between the two ends. CDR3 loop: CASSLEPGQPQHF. CDR3 DNA: TGTGCCAGCAGCTTAGAGCCCGGTCAGCCCCAGCATTTT.

The CDR3 spells CSVGGGTGWYEQYF. The DNA for the CDR3 is TGCAGCGTTGGTGGTGGGACAGGGTGGTACGAGCAGTACTTC. The chain couples TRBV29-1 to TRBJ2-7; 9 bases are a match to TRBD1. The CDR3 contains 14 residues. From germline, CDR1 is SQVTM and CDR2 ANQGSEA. V lost 4 bases, J lost 4 bases, and 8 bases stayed unmatched.

Many counts were recorded for this clone. The chain couples TRBV5-6 to TRBJ2-1; the D is unclear. V was clipped by 4 bases and J by 9 bases, with 11 bases between them. Germline loops: CDR1 SGHDT, CDR2 YYEEEE. CDR3 length equals 12 residues. CDR3 sequence: CASSPGVREQFF. Here the CDR3 DNA reads TGTGCCAGCAGCCCAGGTGTCCGTGAGCAGTTCTTC.

The J gene is TRBJ1-4, the V gene TRBV19; D is unresolved. V lost 6 bases and J lost 0, with 5 bases in between. The germline CDR1 and CDR2 sequences are LNHDA and SQIVND (reference sequence). The CDR3 has 13 amino acids. CDR3 amino acids: CASRVPTNEKLFF. DNA of the CDR3: TGTGCCAGTAGGGTTCCAACTAATGAAAAACTGTTTTTT.

This clone was seen a few times. This chain links TRBV7-2 with TRBJ2-7; possibly TRBD1 for D (6 bases). Trimming removed 4 bases from V and 2 bases from J, with 15 bases in between. CDR3 size: 15 residues. The germline V gene encodes CDR1 SGHTA and CDR2 FQGNSA. The CDR3, as DNA: TGTGCCAGCAGCTCCGACCTACAGGGAACCTACGAGCAGTACTTC. Translation gives CASSSDLQGTYEQYF.

V usage is TRBV5-1 and J usage is TRBJ1-4; 8 positions match TRBD1. The CDR3 covers 15 residues. Trimming at V came to 4 bases and at J to 3 bases, leaving 5 bases not matched to a gene. Looked up from germline, CDR1 is SGHRS and CDR2 is YFSETQ. The CDR3 sequence: CASSPDRGANEKLFF. The CDR3 DNA follows: TGCGCCAGCAGCCCTGACAGGGGTGCTAATGAAAAACTGTTTTTT.

This rearrangement joins TRBV6-6 to TRBJ2-7; D not resolved. V shed 2 bases and J shed 0 bases, with 8 bases lying between them. The CDR3 runs 14 residues. Germline lookup yields CDR1 MNHNY and CDR2 SVGAGI (reference sequence). Here the CDR3 reads CASSYEVLSYEQYF. The DNA for the CDR3 is TGTGCCAGCAGTTACGAGGTCCTCTCCTACGAGCAGTACTTC.

A remark on this clone: The junction and the germline gene differ at one end; a read error may be behind it. J is TRBJ2-2 and V is TRBV4-2, with D perhaps matching TRBD2 (6 bases). CDR3 length equals 17 residues. CDR1 and CDR2 from the germline V gene are LGHNA and YNFKEQ. CDR3 protein: CASSEETRRSRTGELFF. The CDR3 DNA follows: TGTGCCAGCAGCGAAGAGACTAGACGGTCCCGCACCGGGGAGCTGTTTTTT.